This TCR beta chain was sequenced in a study of blood T cell repertoires in COVID-19. Study context: Acute and convalescent COVID-19 samples came from the United States, Italy and Spain.

Original handling: Reference gene primer amplification gave estimated nucleated cell counts. Repertoires were generated with immunoSEQ multiplex PCR, while TCRdb's copy carries only in-frame clones and drops some. V, J and clone size are taken as reported in that table, and D and trimming were inferred from the DNA itself. The sample holds 100,000 to 120,000 clones, over 75% seen once. The origin of this receptor is a human donor in a cohort sampled during active COVID-19. The sequenced sample was peripheral blood.

CDR3 residues: CASSLMGQGYNEQFF. As DNA, the CDR3 is TGTGCCAGCAGTTTAATGGGACAGGGGTACAATGAGCAGTTCTTC. The chain combines TRBV27 with TRBJ2-1; 10 bases align to TRBD1. This CDR3 region has 15 residues. Germline V gene data show CDR1 as MNHEY and CDR2 as SMNVEV (reference sequence). V trimming: 2 bases; J trimming: 4 bases; junction bases outside the gene matches: 2.